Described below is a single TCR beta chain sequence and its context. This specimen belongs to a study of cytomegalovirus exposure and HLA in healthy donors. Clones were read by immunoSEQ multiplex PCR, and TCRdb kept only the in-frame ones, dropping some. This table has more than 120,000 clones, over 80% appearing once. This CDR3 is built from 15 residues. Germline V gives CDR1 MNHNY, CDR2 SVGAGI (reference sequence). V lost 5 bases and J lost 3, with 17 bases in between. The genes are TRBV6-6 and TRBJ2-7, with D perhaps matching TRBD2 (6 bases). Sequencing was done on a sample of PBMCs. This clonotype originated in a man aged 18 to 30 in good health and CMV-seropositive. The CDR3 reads CASSAGNSGLYEQYF. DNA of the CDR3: TGTGCCAGCAGTGCGGGAAATAGCGGACTCTACGAGCAGTACTTC.